This T cell receptor (beta chain) derives from a study of T cell responses to AZD1222 COVID-19 vaccine. The study's findings and limits: No day 14 peak samples; only post-peak repertoires were characterized. Spike-spanning, vaccine-associated CD4 TCRs were dominant at 160-218 and 743-854. After two AZD1222 doses, spike-specific TCR breadth and depth rose versus day 0.

Sequencing used immunoSEQ multiplex PCR; TCRdb keeps in-frame clones, though not all of them. The sample shows around 150,000 clones, 80% to 95% of them seen only once. This CDR3 contains 16 residues. The V and J ends lost 3 bases and 8 bases respectively, with 23 bases between them. Germline V gene data show CDR1 as SGDLS and CDR2 as YYNGEE. Points on this clone: Its antigen is still unknown.

The clonotype was recovered from an adult in good health. This chain connects TRBV9 to TRBJ1-2, with a weak D call TRBD1 (5 bases). This material consisted of peripheral blood, taken on day 0 of AZD1222 vaccination. The CDR3 DNA reads TGTGCCAGCAGCGACCGCACTTCAGGGCCCACCGGAGGCTACACCTTC. This codes for CASSDRTSGPTGGYTF.